This T cell receptor (beta chain) was captured in a study of cytomegalovirus exposure and HLA in healthy donors. General study results and limits: Near-uniform donor sequencing depth was presumed by presence/absence analyses. As a later analysis revealed, most CMV-associated TCR beta chains appeared HLA-restricted. Differences between HLA loci emerged in a later analysis of TCR association rates, with DRB1 most and HLA-C fewest.

CDR1 and CDR2 (germline): SGHTA, FQGTGA. V gave up 5 bases and J gave up 3 bases, with 11 bases separating them. This CDR3 region has 14 residues. Amplification used 60 Vbeta primers and 13 Jbeta primers. Only in-frame clones appear in the TCRdb table, and some are missing; sequencing was by immunoSEQ multiplex PCR. This table holds about 90,000 clones, about 88% found once. In the case of this clone: The antigen remains undetermined.

These donors counted as nominally healthy when sampled, but unrecorded immune exposures were likely. This sequence joins TRBV7-3 and TRBJ2-1; maybe TRBD2 (5 bases). The sequenced material came from PBMCs. The clonotype comes from a man aged 18-30 years in good health and CMV-seronegative. In nucleotides, the CDR3 is TGTGCCAGCAGCCTCCGGGGTTACTACAATGAGCAGTTCTTC. Encoded protein: CASSLRGYYNEQFF.